The 24 T cell receptor beta chains below come from one sample, sequenced in a study of kidney transplant recipient with SARS-CoV-2 infection. MiXCR, run by TCRdb on the reads, gives a single entry per CDR3 protein. The sample yields 200,000 to 300,000 distinct CDR3 sequences, less than 35% seen once. The source material was a blood sample, sampled at baseline and on roughly day 110 from a kidney transplant recipient. All receptors come from a male patient aged 25-45 years who had COVID-19 and was a kidney transplant recipient. A share of the T cells may be of graft donor origin.

At least ten counts were recorded for this clonotype. The chain employs TRBV25-1 and TRBJ1-2; D is ambiguous. The CDR3 is 17 residues long. The V gene's germline CDR1 is MGHDK and CDR2 SYGVNS. Trimming removed 5 bases from V and 4 bases from J, with 23 bases in between. The CDR3 spells CASSRHRELGKTYGYTF. The CDR3 coding sequence is TGTGCCAGCAGTAGGCATAGAGAACTGGGAAAGACCTATGGCTACACCTTC.

The chain combines TRBV20-1 with TRBJ2-4; TRBD1 agrees at 7 bases. The V segment lost 2 bases and the J segment 7 bases; nucleotides outside the gene matches: 5. The germline V gene encodes CDR1 DFQATT and CDR2 SNEGSKA (reference sequence). This CDR3 has 13 amino acids. DNA of the CDR3: TGCAGTGCTAGAAGGCAGGGGGATAACATTCAGTACTTC. It is translated as CSARRQGDNIQYF.

This clonotype has ten or more counts. This chain's CDR3 is CASSLVRGNTGQTQYF. In nucleotides, the CDR3 is TGTGCCAGCAGCTTGGTCCGGGGAAACACGGGGCAGACCCAGTACTTC. J is TRBJ2-5 and V is TRBV7-9; D is tentatively TRBD1 or TRBD2 (5 bases each). V was trimmed by 3 bases and J by 6 bases, leaving 20 bases between them. The CDR3 sequence is 16 residues long. Germline V lookup: CDR1 SEHNR, CDR2 FQNEAQ (reference sequence).

This clonotype has at least ten counts. J is TRBJ1-4 and V is TRBV19, with 7 positions matching TRBD1. CDR1 LNHDA and CDR2 SQIVND come from the germline V gene (reference sequence). The length of the CDR3 is 15 residues. V was pared by 1 base and J by 3 bases, with 2 bases of the junction left unmatched. The CDR3 loop is CASSIVDRANEKLFF. The CDR3 region has the DNA TGTGCCAGTAGTATAGTAGACAGGGCTAATGAAAAACTGTTTTTT.

This clonotype was recorded at least ten times. The V and J genes are TRBV28 and TRBJ2-1; tentative D call: TRBD1 (5 bases). This CDR3 comprises 13 residues. V lost 6 bases and J lost 4, with 10 bases in between. Looked up from germline, CDR1 is MDHEN and CDR2 is SYDVKM. The DNA of the CDR3 is TGTGCCAGCAGGACGGACAATTACAATGAGCAGTTCTTC. Its translation is CASRTDNYNEQFF.

This clonotype has a count of ten or more. The J gene is TRBJ2-5, the V gene TRBV18; no reliable D call. The CDR3 totals 13 residues. V shed 8 bases and J shed 1 base, with 11 bases lying between them. Germline V gives CDR1 KGHSH, CDR2 LQKENI. The CDR3 DNA sequence: TGTGCCAGCAGCCCGGGTCTCCAAGAGACCCAGTACTTC. Translated, it gives CASSPGLQETQYF.

This clonotype was recorded many times. The junction and the germline gene differ at one end; a read error may be behind it. The CDR3 reads CASSQSSPSDEQYF. The CDR3 DNA reads as TGTGCCAGCAGCCAATCTAGCCCCTCCGACGAGCAGTACTTC. The V gene is TRBV16, the J gene TRBJ2-7; D gene ambiguous. The CDR3 consists of 14 residues. CDR1 and CDR2 from the germline V gene are KGHSY and FQNENV.

This clonotype was observed at least ten times. The chain is built from TRBV6-6 and TRBJ1-5; D uncertain. CDR1 MNHNY and CDR2 SVGAGI come from the germline V gene (reference sequence). Trimming stripped 5 bases from V and 6 bases from J, with 14 bases between. CDR3 size: 14 residues. DNA for the CDR3: TGTGCCAGCAGTGTTCTGGCCCTGGGTCAGCCCCAGCATTTT. It yields the protein CASSVLALGQPQHF.

With respect to this clonotype: A read error may be the cause here, since a much bigger clone is one base away. The chain employs TRBV6-8 and TRBJ2-1, with a possible D match to TRBD1 (7 bases). Trimming cost V 10 bases and J 10 bases, with 26 bases left between them. This CDR3 has 15 residues. CDR1 is MNHGY, CDR2 SAAAGT, per germline. CDR3 protein: CATGEQGPRAWEQFF. CDR3 DNA sequence: TGTGCCACGGGAGAACAGGGGCCGCGGGCTTGGGAGCAGTTCTTC.

This clonotype has ten or more counts. The chain joins TRBV20-1 to TRBJ1-1; TRBD1 matches at 10 bases. Per the germline V gene, CDR1 is DFQATT and CDR2 is SNEGSKA (reference sequence). The V and J ends lost 3 bases and 5 bases, in that order; junction bases with no gene match: 6. CDR3 length: 14 amino acids. In DNA form, the CDR3 reads TGCAGTGCTAGCTGGGACAGGGGAGGGACTGAAGCTTTCTTT. Residues: CSASWDRGGTEAFF.

Comment on this clonotype: A much bigger clone sits one base away, suggesting this may be a read error. J is TRBJ1-2 and V is TRBV30; no reliable D call. Germline CDR1 reads GTSNPN; CDR2 reads SVGIG (reference sequence). V was shortened by 5 bases and J by 4 bases, with 23 bases between the two germline ends. This CDR3 is 16 amino acids long. The CDR3 DNA sequence: TGTGCCTGGTGGCGGATGAGTTATAGAAAGACCTATGGCTACACCTTC. It is translated as CAWWRMSYRKTYGYTF.

Details on this clonotype: A much larger clone sits a single nucleotide away, making a read error possible. CDR3 region: CASSPPYRDGKTYSYTF. The CDR3 nucleotides read TGTGCCAGCAGCCCCCCATACAGAGACGGAAAGACCTATAGCTACACCTTC. V usage is TRBV7-2 and J usage is TRBJ1-2; D unresolved. This CDR3 is 17 amino acids long. Germline V gene lookup returns CDR1 SGHTA and CDR2 FQGNSA.

Concerning this clonotype: A read error may be the cause here, since a much bigger clone is one base away. This chain connects TRBV5-1 to TRBJ2-1; TRBD2 matches at 7 bases. The CDR3 runs 17 residues. V lost 10 bases and J lost 6; bases outside the gene matches: 22. In germline, CDR1 is SGHRS, CDR2 YFSETQ. The CDR3 DNA follows: TGCGCCGGCTTGGCTTTTATGCTAGCGGAGGGACGCAATGAGCAGTTCTTC. Its protein is CAGLAFMLAEGRNEQFF.

This clonotype was detected only a few times. A much bigger clone sits one base away, suggesting this may be a read error. The chain couples TRBV3-1 to TRBJ1-2; D not resolved. CDR3 length: 17 residues. Germline CDR1 reads LGHDT; CDR2 reads YNNKEL (reference sequence). CDR3 in DNA: TGTGCCGGCAGCAATCGCAGCACCCTTCGAAAGACCTATGGCTACACCTTC. Translating it yields CAGSNRSTLRKTYGYTF.

V gene TRBV27 combines with J gene TRBJ2-1; D gene unclear. V was clipped by 0 bases and J by 8 bases, with 14 bases between them. The CDR3 is made up of 15 amino acids. Germline loops: CDR1 MNHEY, CDR2 SMNVEV (reference sequence). In DNA form, the CDR3 reads TGTGCCAGCAGTTTATCGGCCCTAGGTACGGATGAGCAGTTCTTC. This translates into CASSLSALGTDEQFF.

This clonotype was detected many times. The chain couples TRBV2 to TRBJ2-1, with no clear D. The CDR3 is 11 residues long. V lost 5 bases and J lost 10, with 9 bases in between. Germline assignment: CDR1 SNHLY and CDR2 FYNNEI. CDR3 amino acids: CASSIVVEQFF. CDR3 DNA: TGTGCCAGCAGTATAGTAGTGGAGCAGTTCTTC. The full variable domain, completed using reference TRBV2 and TRBJ2-1, is EPEVTQTPSHQVTQMGQEVILRCVPISNHLYFYWYRQILGQKVEFLVSFYNNEISEKSEIFDDQFSVERPDGSNFTLKIRSTKLEDSAMYFCASSIVVEQFFGPGTRLTVL.

Regarding this clonotype: This could be a read error, since a much larger clone is one nucleotide away. The chain couples TRBV6-4 to TRBJ1-2; D remains ambiguous. The CDR3 has 13 residues. Germline loops: CDR1 MRHNA, CDR2 SNTAGT. In DNA, the CDR3 is TGTGCCAGCAGTGACGGGATAAACTATGCCTACACCTTC. It codes for CASSDGINYAYTF.

As regards this clonotype: A much more abundant neighbour one base away suggests this may be a read error. V usage is TRBV15 and J usage is TRBJ2-3; 8 positions match TRBD1. The CDR3 has 16 residues. The germline V gene encodes CDR1 LNHNV and CDR2 YYDKDF (reference sequence). Trimming took 5 bases from V and 4 from J; bases not matched to a gene: 11. The chain's CDR3 is CATSGTGGLGADTQYF. For the CDR3, the DNA is TGTGCCACCAGCGGAACAGGGGGGCTGGGCGCAGATACGCAGTATTTT.

The chain has TRBV12-3 or TRBV12-4 and TRBJ2-3; 10 nucleotides match TRBD1. There are 13 residues in the CDR3. V was pared by 6 bases and J by 9 bases, with 6 bases of the junction left unmatched. For the CDR3, the DNA is TGTGCCAGCAGCTACTCGGGACAGGGGACGCAGTATTTT. It yields the protein CASSYSGQGTQYF.

This clonotype showed up many times. V and J are TRBV3-1 and TRBJ2-4; TRBD2 is a possible D gene (6 bases). Germline values: CDR1 LGHDT, CDR2 YNNKEL (reference sequence). Trimming removed 3 bases at V and 0 bases at J, with 9 bases between. The CDR3 runs to 15 residues. The CDR3 here is CASSQEGLAKNIQYF. The CDR3 nucleotides read TGTGCCAGCAGCCAGGAGGGGTTAGCCAAAAACATTCAGTACTTC.

This clonotype was seen at least ten times. The chain couples TRBV5-4 to TRBJ1-1, with 7 bases matching TRBD1. The CDR3 has 13 residues. Germline V lookup: CDR1 SGHNT, CDR2 YYREEE (reference sequence). The junction had 7 bases not matched to a gene; V was cut back by 5 bases and J by 6 bases. CDR3 protein: CASSLGGTAEAFF. For the CDR3, the DNA is TGTGCCAGCAGTTTAGGGGGCACGGCTGAAGCTTTCTTT.

V gene TRBV2 combines with J gene TRBJ2-5; no clear D. Germline CDR1 SNHLY, CDR2 FYNNEI. Between the trimmed V and J ends, which lost 1 base and 1 base, there was a span of 7 bases. The CDR3 spans 14 residues. The CDR3 spells CASSEGQAQETQYF. The CDR3 DNA sequence: TGTGCCAGCAGTGAAGGCCAGGCCCAAGAGACCCAGTACTTC.

This clonotype occurred a few times. This chain connects TRBV16 to TRBJ1-2; D is undetermined. Per germline, CDR1 KGHSY and CDR2 FQNENV. The length of the CDR3 is 17 residues. The V and J ends lost 5 bases and 4 bases respectively, with 23 bases between them. CDR3: CASSKPWVVRKTYGYTF. The CDR3 DNA reads TGTGCCAGCAGCAAACCATGGGTCGTTAGAAAGACCTATGGCTACACCTTC.

With regard to this clonotype: A much more abundant neighbour one base away suggests this may be a read error. The J gene is TRBJ2-7, the V gene TRBV12-3 or TRBV12-4; D may correspond to TRBD1 or TRBD2 (5 bases each). This CDR3 has 13 amino acids. CDR3 protein: CAGSFRGVYEQYF. CDR3 DNA: TGTGCCGGCAGTTTTAGGGGAGTGTACGAGCAGTACTTC.